The clone carrying this T cell receptor beta chain was seen a single time. The data were obtained in a study of blood T cell repertoires in COVID-19. The repertoire was sequenced with immunoSEQ multiplex PCR; TCRdb's copy has only in-frame clones and lacks some. The table has under 75,000 clones, approximately 92% seen once. V trimming: 5 bases; J trimming: 4 bases; junction bases outside the gene matches: 4. The CDR3 totals 13 residues. Sequences were obtained from peripheral blood. This TCR was sampled from a man between 50 and 59 years old with active COVID-19. The V gene is TRBV12-3 or TRBV12-4, the J gene TRBJ2-7, with 8 bases identical to TRBD1. The CDR3 DNA reads TGTGCCAGCAGTCACAGGGGGTTGTACGAGCAGTACTTC. Protein product: CASSHRGLYEQYF.